These 17 T cell receptor beta chains were all obtained from the same sample, sequenced in a study of B cell selection in AIRE deficiency. CD4+CD127+ cells were sorted as the conventional CD4 T cells. Sequenced by immunoSEQ multiplex PCR; TCRdb stores in-frame clones only, minus some. The profile shows tens of thousands of clones, about 96% of them singletons. The sequenced sample was CD4+CD127+ conventional T cells sorted from PBMCs. All receptors derive from a human donor in good health.

This chain connects TRBV11-2 to TRBJ2-3, with 9 bases aligning to TRBD1. CDR3 size: 15 residues. J gave up 3 bases and V 0 bases, and 1 base lay outside the gene matches. The germline V gene encodes CDR1 SGHAT and CDR2 FQNNGV. The DNA of the CDR3 is TGTGCCAGCAGCTTAGAAGGACAGGGGACAGATACGCAGTATTTT. This encodes CASSLEGQGTDTQYF. The full variable domain, its missing parts supplied by reference TRBV11-2 and TRBJ2-3, is EAGVAQSPRYKIIEKRQSVAFWCNPISGHATLYWYQQILGQGPKLLIQFQNNGVVDDSQLPKDRFSAERLKGVDSTLKIQPAKLEDSAVYLCASSLEGQGTDTQYFGPGTRLTVL.

This clone was recorded only once. The J gene is TRBJ1-1, the V gene TRBV9; no definite D call. Germline V CDR1 and CDR2: SGDLS, YYNGEE. Trimming removed 5 bases from V and 0 bases from J, with 5 bases in between. The CDR3 runs 12 residues. DNA for the CDR3: TGTGCCAGCAGTCAGATGAACACTGAAGCTTTCTTT. This gives the protein CASSQMNTEAFF. The full variable domain, with the rest looked up from reference TRBV9 and TRBJ1-1, is DSGVTQTPKHLITATGQRVTLRCSPRSGDLSVYWYQQSLDQGLQFLIQYYNGEERAKGNILERFSAQQFPDLHSELNLSSLELGDSALYFCASSQMNTEAFFGQGTRLTVV.

The chain uses TRBV11-2 and TRBJ2-7; TRBD1 aligns across 9 bases. The CDR3 has 14 residues. The germline V gene encodes CDR1 SGHAT and CDR2 FQNNGV. The ends lost 5 bases at V and 4 bases at J; junction bases unmatched: 6. The CDR3 DNA sequence: TGTGCCAGCAGCCCTTTGGACAGGGGTTACGAGCAGTACTTC. Amino acids: CASSPLDRGYEQYF.

This chain links TRBV15 with TRBJ2-1; D not certain. From germline, CDR1 is LNHNV and CDR2 YYDKDF (reference sequence). The CDR3 loop spans 16 amino acids. V lost 1 base to trimming and J lost 7 bases, with 17 bases between them. The CDR3 is CATSRGRLGRPNEQFF. CDR3 DNA: TGTGCCACCAGCAGAGGACGATTAGGACGGCCAAATGAGCAGTTCTTC.

V and J are TRBV5-1 and TRBJ2-3; tentative D call: TRBD2 (5 bases). Germline loops: CDR1 SGHRS, CDR2 YFSETQ. This CDR3 spans 16 amino acids. V was pared by 3 bases and J by 8 bases, with 22 bases between. Written as DNA, the CDR3 is TGCGCCAGCAGCTCCTCCGGCCGGACGGGATCGAGTACGCAGTATTTT. Its protein is CASSSSGRTGSSTQYF.

The genes are TRBV5-8 and TRBJ2-5; 8 bases match TRBD1. The CDR3 is 15 residues long. Trimming removed 3 bases from V and 4 bases from J; junction bases left unmatched: 8. Germline V gene data show CDR1 as SGHTS and CDR2 as YDEGEE. The CDR3 reads CASSSGTGLGETQYF. The CDR3 DNA is TGTGCCAGCAGCTCGGGGACAGGCCTAGGAGAGACCCAGTACTTC. The whole variable domain, remainder taken from reference TRBV5-8 and TRBJ2-5, is EAGVTQSPTHLIKTRGQQATLRCSPISGHTSVYWYQQALGLGLQFLLWYDEGEERNRGNFPPRFSGRQFPNYSSELNVNALELEDSALYLCASSSGTGLGETQYFGPGTRLLVL.

V usage is TRBV5-1 and J usage is TRBJ2-6; tentative D call: TRBD1 (5 bases). CDR3 length equals 17 residues. Germline-derived CDR1 and CDR2 are SGHRS and YFSETQ. The V end lost 0 bases, the J end lost 0 bases, and 10 bases lay between the germline ends. In nucleotides, the CDR3 is TGCGCCAGCAGCTTGGCCATAGGGGACTCTGGGGCCAACGTCCTGACTTTC. It encodes CASSLAIGDSGANVLTF.

V and J are TRBV28 and TRBJ1-5; weak D call: TRBD1 (6 bases). V was cut by 6 bases and J by 8 bases, with 20 bases left in between. This CDR3 has 15 residues. Germline CDR1 is MDHEN and CDR2 is SYDVKM. The CDR3 nucleotides are TGTGCCAGCAGCCCAACAGGGCCTCGAACGGAGCCCCAGCATTTT. Translation: CASSPTGPRTEPQHF.

The J gene is TRBJ1-1, the V gene TRBV7-2; TRBD1 matches at 9 bases. The V gene end was trimmed by 4 bases and the J gene end by 1 base; junction bases not matched to a gene: 7. This CDR3 spans 16 amino acids. Germline V lookup: CDR1 SGHTA, CDR2 FQGNSA. In DNA form, the CDR3 reads TGTGCCAGCAGCTGGGGACAGGGTATGGCGAACACTGAAGCTTTCTTT. Its protein product is CASSWGQGMANTEAFF. The full variable domain, with the rest looked up from reference TRBV7-2 and TRBJ1-1, is GAGVSQSPSNKVTEKGKDVELRCDPISGHTALYWYRQSLGQGLEFLIYFQGNSAPDKSGLPSDRFSAERTGGSVSTLTIQRTQQEDSAVYLCASSWGQGMANTEAFFGQGTRLTVV.

The chain joins TRBV6-5 to TRBJ1-1; D gene unclear. CDR3 length: 14 residues. The germline V gene has CDR1 MNHEY and CDR2 SVGAGI. The V gene lost 4 bases and the J gene lost 0 bases, with 9 bases spanning the gap. CDR3 bases: TGTGCCAGCAGTTCCTCCAGTGTGAACACTGAAGCTTTCTTT. Its protein is CASSSSSVNTEAFF.

The chain combines TRBV7-2 with TRBJ2-7; D unclear. The length of the CDR3 is 14 residues. CDR1 SGHTA and CDR2 FQGNSA come from the germline V gene. Trimming stripped 1 base from V and 1 base from J, with 8 bases between. The DNA of the CDR3 is TGTGCCAGCAGCTTAGGGGCGCAATCCTACGAGCAGTACTTC. Amino acid sequence: CASSLGAQSYEQYF. The full variable domain, completed using reference TRBV7-2 and TRBJ2-7, is GAGVSQSPSNKVTEKGKDVELRCDPISGHTALYWYRQSLGQGLEFLIYFQGNSAPDKSGLPSDRFSAERTGGSVSTLTIQRTQQEDSAVYLCASSLGAQSYEQYFGPGTRLTVT.

The chain couples TRBV6-5 to TRBJ1-3, with D hard to call. V was shortened by 0 bases and J by 6 bases, with 9 bases between the two germline ends. In germline, CDR1 is MNHEY, CDR2 SVGAGI. The CDR3 has 14 amino acids. The CDR3 sequence: CASSYSSGENTIYF. The DNA of the CDR3 is TGTGCCAGCAGTTACTCGAGCGGGGAAAACACCATATATTTT.

In its sample, this clone was seen once. The rearrangement links TRBV7-3 to TRBJ2-1, with D unclear. In germline, CDR1 is SGHTA, CDR2 FQGTGA. The CDR3 has 13 amino acids. Trimming removed 1 base from V and 2 bases from J, with 3 bases in between. The CDR3 spells CASSLSTYNEQFF. The CDR3 DNA is TGTGCCAGCAGCTTAAGCACCTACAATGAGCAGTTCTTC.

As DNA, the CDR3 is TGCGCCAGCAGCTTGGCCGGAGGGGGCTCTGGAAACACCATATATTTT. Protein product: CASSLAGGGSGNTIYF. The rearrangement uses TRBV5-1 and TRBJ1-3; tentatively, D is TRBD1 (6 bases). The V gene lost 0 bases and the J gene lost 0 bases, with 10 bases spanning the gap. The CDR3 has 16 amino acids. In germline, CDR1 is SGHRS, CDR2 YFSETQ.

This clone was observed once. J is TRBJ1-2 and V is TRBV28, with D perhaps TRBD1 (6 bases). Trimming took off 8 bases at V and 6 bases at J, with 19 bases between the two ends. CDR1 and CDR2 from the germline V gene are MDHEN and SYDVKM. This CDR3 is 14 amino acids long. The CDR3 loop reads CASGLNRDKDGYTF. CDR3 bases: TGTGCCAGCGGCCTGAATCGGGACAAGGATGGCTACACCTTC.

J is TRBJ1-5 and V is TRBV10-3; TRBD1 is a possible D gene (5 bases). Germline CDR1 and CDR2: ENHRY and SYGVKD. The length of the CDR3 is 15 residues. V gave up 4 bases and J gave up 1 base, with 11 bases separating them. As DNA, the CDR3 is TGTGCCATCAGTGGGGGACGGGAGAGCAATCAGCCCCAGCATTTT. It translates to CAISGGRESNQPQHF.

The V gene is TRBV9, the J gene TRBJ2-3; D remains ambiguous. The CDR3 has 13 amino acids. The V end lost 9 bases, the J end lost 4 bases, and 15 bases lay between the germline ends. Germline V gives CDR1 SGDLS, CDR2 YYNGEE. DNA for the CDR3: TGTGCCACCATTAATAAATTGCCAGATACGCAGTATTTT. It codes for CATINKLPDTQYF.